The 13 T cell receptor beta chains in this list originate from one sample, sequenced in a study of T cells after yellow fever vaccination (dated by TCRdb to between 2018 and 2021). Receptor amplification or capture employed 5' RACE. Sequencing used an Illumina HiSeq 2500. In-frame beta chains were kept once TCRdb had trimmed the public reads at Q25 with fastp and called clones with MiXCR. Records with the same CDR3 protein are collapsed into one entry carrying the most frequent genes and DNA. The sample table contains some 500,000 distinct CDR3 sequences; only one count was recorded for less than 15% of them. Around an eighth of the sample is held by the ten biggest clonotypes. The treatment or condition tag for this specimen amounts to: live attenuated yellow fever vaccine strain. This sample comprised PBMCs, obtained on the day of the yellow fever booster vaccination. Source of these receptors: a man aged 30 to 39 who received the YFV17D yellow fever vaccine.

This clonotype came up a few times. This rearrangement joins TRBV5-1 to TRBJ2-7, with TRBD2 matching 10 bases. J gave up 4 bases and V 4 bases, and 8 bases lay outside the gene matches. The germline V gene has CDR1 SGHRS and CDR2 YFSETQ. The CDR3 has 15 amino acids. The CDR3 sequence: CASSLLAGDLYEQYF. The CDR3 DNA reads as TGCGCCAGCAGCCTTCTAGCGGGAGATTTATACGAGCAGTACTTC.

This chain joins TRBV5-1 and TRBJ2-1; tentative D call: TRBD1 (6 bases). The CDR3 is 14 amino acids. Germline V gene data show CDR1 as SGHRS and CDR2 as YFSETQ. V was clipped by 2 bases and J by 4 bases, with 10 bases between them. CDR3 coding DNA: TGCGCCAGCAGCTTCAAGGACAGATACAATGAGCAGTTCTTC. Its protein product is CASSFKDRYNEQFF.

This clonotype came up many times. The genes are TRBV5-8 and TRBJ2-1; D not resolved. In germline, CDR1 is SGHTS, CDR2 YDEGEE. Trimming took off 3 bases at V and 4 bases at J, with 5 bases between the two ends. The CDR3 covers 12 residues. The CDR3 nucleotides read TGTGCCAGCAGCTCCCTATACAATGAGCAGTTCTTC. Protein product: CASSSLYNEQFF.

This sequence joins TRBV29-1 and TRBJ1-1, with D possibly being TRBD1 (5 bases). V was shortened by 8 bases and J by 4 bases, with 14 bases between the two germline ends. Germline CDR1 and CDR2: SQVTM and ANQGSEA. The CDR3 consists of 12 residues. CDR3: CSYLIGGTEAFF. The CDR3 bases are TGCAGCTACCTGATCGGGGGCACTGAAGCTTTCTTT.

This clonotype was seen more than once but under ten times. The chain couples TRBV20-1 to TRBJ2-7, with a weak D call TRBD1 (6 bases). V lost 2 bases and J 0 bases, leaving 11 bases between the germline ends. The CDR3 is made up of 14 amino acids. CDR1 is DFQATT, CDR2 SNEGSKA, per germline (reference sequence). For the CDR3, the DNA is TGCAGTGCTAGATCCGGGACACGCTCCTACGAGCAGTACTTC. Amino acids: CSARSGTRSYEQYF.

This clonotype was seen a few times. The chain joins TRBV20-1 to TRBJ2-7; D perhaps matches TRBD1 (6 bases). V was trimmed by 3 bases and J by 0 bases, leaving 24 bases between them. The CDR3 is 18 amino acids. Germline CDR1 DFQATT, CDR2 SNEGSKA (reference sequence). The CDR3 loop is CSASAQGSFLVSSYEQYF. In nucleotides, the CDR3 is TGCAGTGCTAGTGCACAGGGTTCGTTCCTAGTTTCCTCCTACGAGCAGTACTTC.

The rearrangement uses TRBV6-6 and TRBJ1-1, with D unclear. The CDR3 is made up of 12 amino acids. The V end lost 0 bases, the J end lost 14 bases, and 13 bases lay between the germline ends. Germline CDR1 is MNHNY and CDR2 is SVGAGI (reference sequence). CDR3 in amino acids: CASSYSIDRSFF. CDR3 coding DNA: TGTGCCAGCAGTTACTCGATTGATCGGTCGTTCTTT.

V gene TRBV9 combines with J gene TRBJ2-1; perhaps TRBD2 as D (6 bases). The CDR3 is 13 residues long. In germline, CDR1 is SGDLS, CDR2 YYNGEE. V dropped 2 bases and J dropped 10 bases, with 13 bases sitting between them. CDR3 coding DNA: TGTGCCAGCAGCGTTGAACCGGGACTGGAGCAGTTCTTC. This encodes CASSVEPGLEQFF.

The rearrangement joins TRBV12-3 or TRBV12-4 to TRBJ2-2, with D possibly matching TRBD1 (7 bases). CDR3 length equals 14 residues. Trimming stripped 6 bases from V and 5 bases from J, with 13 bases between. For the CDR3, the DNA is TGTGCCAGCAGCAAACAGGGGAGGACCGGGGAGCTGTTTTTT. Protein product: CASSKQGRTGELFF.

The V gene is TRBV12-3 or TRBV12-4, the J gene TRBJ2-1, with 10 bases that match TRBD1. The CDR3 spans 15 residues. V was clipped by 3 bases and J by 8 bases; unmatched bases: 7. CDR3 coding DNA: TGTGCCAGCAGTTTTCGGACAGGGGGGACAGATGAGCAGTTCTTC. Translation gives CASSFRTGGTDEQFF.

There are a few counts of this clonotype. The chain is built from TRBV12-3 or TRBV12-4 and TRBJ2-7, with 8 bases fitting TRBD1. The trim removed 2 bases at V and 6 bases at J, leaving 6 bases unmatched. The CDR3 runs 14 residues. The CDR3 DNA sequence: TGTGCCAGCAGTTTATTGGCAGGGGGCGGCGAGCAGTACTTC. Its protein is CASSLLAGGGEQYF.

This clonotype was found a few times. The chain has TRBV20-1 and TRBJ2-2; 12 positions agree with TRBD2. V shed 6 bases and J 7 bases; nucleotides not matched to a gene: 6. The CDR3 totals 14 residues. Germline CDR1 reads DFQATT; CDR2 reads SNEGSKA (reference sequence). The CDR3 bases are TGCAGTGCGCAAGGACTAGCGGGAATCGGGGAGCTGTTTTTT. Protein product: CSAQGLAGIGELFF.

The gene calls are TRBV30 and TRBJ2-5; D unresolved. CDR1 is GTSNPN and CDR2 is SVGIG in the germline V gene (reference sequence). The CDR3 contains 13 residues. V was clipped by 2 bases and J by 0 bases, with 7 bases between them. Here the CDR3 DNA reads TGTGCCTGGAGTTTGGGGTACCAAGAGACCCAGTACTTC. It specifies CAWSLGYQETQYF.